This T cell receptor (beta chain) was identified in a study of blood T cell repertoires in COVID-19. The assay was immunoSEQ multiplex PCR, and TCRdb's table has in-frame clones only and misses some. The sample includes 70,000 to 100,000 clones, roughly 80% seen only once; the top ten take about 10%. CDR3 length equals 16 residues. In germline, CDR1 is SGDLS, CDR2 YYNGEE. With 3 bases clipped from V and 6 bases from J, the junction kept 9 bases outside the gene matches. The sequenced sample consisted of peripheral blood. The chain joins TRBV9 to TRBJ2-2, with TRBD2 identical over 9 bases. The TCR was taken from a human donor in a cohort sampled during active COVID-19. The CDR3 sequence: CASSARGGGAPGELFF. Written as DNA, the CDR3 is TGTGCCAGCAGCGCCCGTGGCGGGGGGGCCCCCGGGGAGCTGTTTTTT.